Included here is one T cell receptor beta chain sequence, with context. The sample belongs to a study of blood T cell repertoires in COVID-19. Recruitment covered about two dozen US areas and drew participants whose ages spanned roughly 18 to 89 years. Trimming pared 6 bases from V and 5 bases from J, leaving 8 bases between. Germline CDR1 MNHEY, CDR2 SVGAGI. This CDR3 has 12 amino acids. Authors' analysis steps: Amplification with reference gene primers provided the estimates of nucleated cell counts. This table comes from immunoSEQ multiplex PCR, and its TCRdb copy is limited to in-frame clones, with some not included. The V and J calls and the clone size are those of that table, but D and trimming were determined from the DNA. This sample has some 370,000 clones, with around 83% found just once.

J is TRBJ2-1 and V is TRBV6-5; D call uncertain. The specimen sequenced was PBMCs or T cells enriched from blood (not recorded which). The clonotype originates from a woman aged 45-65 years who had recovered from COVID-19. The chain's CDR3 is CASRTPDNEQFF. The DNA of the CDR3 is TGTGCCAGCAGGACACCTGACAATGAGCAGTTCTTC.